This T cell receptor (beta chain) derives from a study of blood T cell repertoires in COVID-19. Study overall: Whether acute or convalescent, the COVID-19 samples came from the United States, Italy and Spain. T cells, B-cell-depleted T cells, or PBMCs provided the cDNA or gDNA that served as material.

The study drew participants aged about 18 to 95 years from roughly 25 US areas. Study processing details: Reference gene primer amplification gave nucleated cell count estimates. The assay was immunoSEQ multiplex PCR, and TCRdb's table has in-frame clones only and misses some. Clonal size and the V and J genes are those of that table, whereas D and trimming came from the DNA. The table records some 250,000 clones, around 88% of them present only once. The germline V gene encodes CDR1 LNHDA and CDR2 SQIVND (reference sequence). V lost 7 bases to trimming and J lost 0 bases, with 16 bases between them. The CDR3 is 16 residues long.

The sample consisted of PBMCs or T cells enriched from blood (not recorded which). This clonotype was sampled from a woman in her 40s with acute COVID-19. The rearrangement uses TRBV19 and TRBJ1-5; D is undetermined. CDR3 bases: TGTGCCAGTACCGCCACCAAGCGGGATAGCAATCAGCCCCAGCATTTT. Translated, it gives CASTATKRDSNQPQHF.